The 19 T cell receptor beta chains reported below all come from one sample, sequenced in a study of cytomegalovirus exposure and HLA in healthy donors. Primers for the PCR totalled 60 Vbeta and 13 Jbeta. Generated by immunoSEQ multiplex PCR, the TCRdb table keeps only in-frame clones and is missing some. The table has 200,000 to 250,000 clones, approximately 88% seen once. The specimen was PBMCs. The receptors shown here come from a boy aged 2 to 10 in good health and CMV-seronegative.

This chain uses TRBV7-8 with TRBJ2-5; TRBD1 aligns across 7 bases. The better agreement between TRBJ2-7 and the DNA end casts doubt on the J call. CDR3 length: 13 residues. The germline gives CDR1 SGHVS, CDR2 FQNEAQ. The chain's CDR3 is CASSFGQDYEQYF. Here the CDR3 DNA reads TGTGCCAGCAGCTTTGGACAGGACTACGAGCAGTACTTC.

The chain uses TRBV9 and TRBJ2-2; the D is unclear. The CDR3 contains 13 residues. Germline CDR1 SGDLS, CDR2 YYNGEE. The V end lost 2 bases, the J end lost 5 bases, and 7 bases lay between the germline ends. CDR3 sequence reads: CASSVSTTGELFF. In DNA form, the CDR3 reads TGTGCCAGCAGCGTTTCTACTACCGGGGAGCTGTTTTTT.

This rearrangement joins TRBV27 to TRBJ1-2; 7 nucleotides agree with TRBD1. Per germline, CDR1 MNHEY and CDR2 SMNVEV (reference sequence). This CDR3 region has 13 residues. The V and J ends lost 6 bases and 4 bases, in that order; junction bases with no gene match: 5. The CDR3 DNA reads TGTGCCAGCAGCCCGACAGGGAGCTATGGCTACACCTTC. Amino acid sequence: CASSPTGSYGYTF.

The V and J genes are TRBV12-5 and TRBJ2-2; the match to TRBD1 covers 8 bases. Germline values: CDR1 LGHNT, CDR2 FRNRAP. The length of the CDR3 is 16 residues. Trimming at V came to 0 bases and at J to 3 bases, leaving 3 bases not matched to a gene. The CDR3 DNA is TGTGCTAGTGGTTTGGTCAGGGGGCTGGACACCGGGGAGCTGTTTTTT. Translation gives CASGLVRGLDTGELFF.

V is TRBV30 and J is TRBJ2-3, with 10 bases that match TRBD2. Germline CDR1 GTSNPN, CDR2 SVGIG (reference sequence). The CDR3 runs to 14 residues. Unmatched junction bases numbered 3, after V lost 2 bases and J lost 4 bases. CDR3 nucleotides: TGTGCCTGGAGTAGCGGGGGGGGTTCAGATACGCAGTATTTT. Its protein is CAWSSGGGSDTQYF.

The J gene is TRBJ2-2, the V gene TRBV6-1; TRBD2 matches at 13 bases. From germline, CDR1 is MNHNS and CDR2 SASEGT. Losses at the gene ends were 6 bases for V and 7 bases for J; bases not matched to a gene: 5. The CDR3 length is 15 residues. The CDR3 DNA reads TGTGCCAGCAGAACTAGCGGGGGGGCGGGCGGGGAGCTGTTTTTT. Translated: CASRTSGGAGGELFF.

The chain is built from TRBV4-1 and TRBJ1-5; 9 positions match TRBD1. CDR1 and CDR2 from the germline V gene are MGHRA and YSYEKL. V trimming: 4 bases; J trimming: 4 bases; junction bases outside the gene matches: 8. This CDR3 spans 16 amino acids. In DNA, the CDR3 is TGCGCCAGCAGCCTAGACAGGGGGGTTGGAAATCAGCCCCAGCATTTT. Translation: CASSLDRGVGNQPQHF.

The V and J genes are TRBV19 and TRBJ2-3; 8 positions agree with TRBD1. CDR1 is LNHDA and CDR2 is SQIVND in the germline V gene (reference sequence). This CDR3 has 17 amino acids. J was trimmed by 2 bases and V by 3 bases; bases with no gene match: 10. The CDR3 region has the DNA TGTGCCAGTAGTATCAAAATCCAGGGGGCCCTCACAGATACGCAGTATTTT. Translated, it gives CASSIKIQGALTDTQYF. Drawing the rest from reference TRBV19 and TRBJ2-3, the complete variable domain is DGGITQSPKYLFRKEGQNVTLSCEQNLNHDAMYWYRQDPGQGLRLIYYSQIVNDFQKGDIAEGYSVSREKKESFPLTVTSAQKNPTAFYLCASSIKIQGALTDTQYFGPGTRLTVL.

This rearrangement joins TRBV19 to TRBJ2-1; no firm D call. CDR1 is LNHDA and CDR2 is SQIVND in the germline V gene (reference sequence). Trimming cost V 5 bases and J 13 bases, with 15 bases left between them. This CDR3 has 12 amino acids. CDR3 sequence: CASSELAAAQFF. The CDR3 nucleotides are TGTGCCAGTAGTGAACTTGCGGCTGCTCAGTTCTTC.

The chain employs TRBV5-1 and TRBJ1-6, with D hard to call. Trimming left V 0 bases short and J 13 bases short, with 11 bases between. Germline V gene sequence: CDR1 SGHRS, CDR2 YFSETQ. The CDR3 spans 13 residues. CDR3 sequence reads: CASSLAEDFPLHF. In DNA, the CDR3 is TGCGCCAGCAGCTTGGCTGAGGATTTCCCCCTCCACTTT.

This sequence joins TRBV11-2 and TRBJ2-1, with D maybe TRBD2 (5 bases). V lost 1 base and J lost 4, with 14 bases in between. CDR1 and CDR2 from the germline V gene are SGHAT and FQNNGV. The CDR3 contains 16 residues. The CDR3 is CASSLGMGEGYNEQFF. The CDR3 DNA reads as TGTGCCAGCAGCTTAGGGATGGGAGAAGGGTACAATGAGCAGTTCTTC.

This clone was recorded a few times. The chain combines TRBV4-1 with TRBJ2-2, with TRBD1 matching 10 bases. This CDR3 spans 16 amino acids. Trimming cost V 4 bases and J 6 bases; bases outside gene matches: 8. The V gene's germline CDR1 is MGHRA and CDR2 YSYEKL. In DNA, the CDR3 is TGCGCCAGCAGCCGACCGGGACAGGGGATTTCCGGGGAGCTGTTTTTT. Protein: CASSRPGQGISGELFF.

The chain couples TRBV19 to TRBJ1-2, with D tentatively TRBD1 (6 bases). V was cut by 6 bases and J by 0 bases, with 11 bases left in between. The CDR3 loop spans 14 amino acids. From germline, CDR1 is LNHDA and CDR2 SQIVND (reference sequence). The CDR3 sequence: CASRSQGANYGYTF. The CDR3 coding sequence is TGTGCCAGTAGGTCACAGGGAGCTAACTATGGCTACACCTTC.

Comments on this clone: This CDR3 is also generated by other DNA sequences in the sample. V gene TRBV6-6 combines with J gene TRBJ2-5, with D uncertain. Trimming cost V 0 bases and J 5 bases, with 4 bases left between them. Germline-derived CDR1 and CDR2 are MNHNY and SVGAGI (reference sequence). The CDR3 is 12 residues long. CDR3 nucleotide sequence: TGTGCCAGCAGTTACTCAAGCGAGACCCAGTACTTC. Translating it yields CASSYSSETQYF.

This clone is a singleton in its sample. The chain has TRBV20-1 and TRBJ2-7, with 8 bases matching TRBD1. This CDR3 has 11 residues. Germline assignment: CDR1 DFQATT and CDR2 SNEGSKA (reference sequence). J gave up 8 bases and V 4 bases, and 4 bases lay outside the gene matches. CDR3 sequence reads: CSATDRAKQYF. Written as DNA, the CDR3 is TGCAGTGCTACGGACAGGGCTAAGCAGTACTTC.

The chain employs TRBV10-2 and TRBJ2-3; D is possibly TRBD2 (6 bases). CDR1 and CDR2 from the germline V gene are WSHSY and SAAADI. This CDR3 is built from 14 residues. V lost 8 bases, J lost 2 bases, and 14 bases lay in between. CDR3 sequence: CASGTRGSTDTQYF. The CDR3 bases are TGCGCCAGCGGAACGCGGGGTTCCACAGATACGCAGTATTTT.

V is TRBV5-1 and J is TRBJ2-3, with a weak D call TRBD1 (6 bases). The CDR3 contains 16 residues. From germline, CDR1 is SGHRS and CDR2 YFSETQ. The ends were cut back, 5 bases at V and 2 bases at J, with 18 bases in the middle. The CDR3 bases are TGCGCCAGCAGGTCCCGGGACATCTTAGCCACAGATACGCAGTATTTT. Translation: CASRSRDILATDTQYF.

This rearrangement joins TRBV15 to TRBJ1-2, with 10 bases fitting TRBD1. This CDR3 spans 17 amino acids. Germline-derived CDR1 and CDR2 are LNHNV and YYDKDF (reference sequence). The J segment lost 4 bases and the V segment lost 5 bases, leaving 13 bases of the junction unmatched. CDR3 residues: CATSVPGTGASSYGYTF. The CDR3 region has the DNA TGTGCCACCAGCGTTCCCGGGACAGGGGCCTCTAGCTATGGCTACACCTTC.

The V and J genes are TRBV5-8 and TRBJ1-2; D gene ambiguous. CDR1 and CDR2 from the germline V gene are SGHTS and YDEGEE. V lost 0 bases to trimming and J lost 5 bases, with 14 bases between them. This CDR3 region has 15 residues. The CDR3: CASSLVQRNLYGYTF. The CDR3 bases are TGTGCCAGCAGCTTGGTGCAGCGGAATTTATATGGCTACACCTTC.